Sequencing of this T cell receptor (beta chain) was carried out in a study of blood T cell repertoires in COVID-19. Background on the study: Whether acute or convalescent, the COVID-19 samples came from the United States, Italy and Spain.

This clone was observed a handful of times. Using immunoSEQ multiplex PCR, the repertoire was profiled, and TCRdb retains in-frame clones only, with some absent. The sample holds over 90,000 clones, roughly 79% seen once. Seattle patient enrollment occurred during active infection, with longitudinal follow-up thereafter. This TCR was recovered from a man older than 75 with COVID-19, enrolled during active disease. Sequencing was done on a sample of peripheral blood.

In DNA, the CDR3 is TGTGCCAGTCAGTCAGGGGCCGGTGGTCCCTATGGCTACACCTTC. It translates to CASQSGAGGPYGYTF. This rearrangement joins TRBV19 to TRBJ1-2, with D perhaps TRBD1 (6 bases). V was trimmed by 8 bases and J by 4 bases, leaving 20 bases between them. Germline loops: CDR1 LNHDA, CDR2 SQIVND (reference sequence). The CDR3 loop spans 15 amino acids.